There are a few counts of the clone carrying this TCR beta chain. The entry originates in a study of shared T cell receptors in the human thymus. The germline V gene has CDR1 SGHVS and CDR2 FQNEAQ. V lost 4 bases to trimming and J lost 3 bases; unmatched junction nucleotides: 9. The CDR3 sequence is 16 residues long. Only in-frame clones appear in the TCRdb table, and some are missing; sequencing was by immunoSEQ multiplex PCR. The sample carries almost 550,000 clones, 75% to 85% recorded once. This same sample was also taken into another study, of human thymus T cells. As that study records: Resections removed during corrective heart surgery provided the thymus tissue used. What appeared biased in thymic and blood repertoires was the usage of V and J genes.

This chain uses TRBV7-8 with TRBJ2-7; TRBD2 agrees at 10 bases. This clonotype was obtained from a boy in the first two years of life with a congenital heart defect. Sequenced input: thymocytes. Written as DNA, the CDR3 is TGTGCCAGCAGCTCTAGCCCCGGGACTAGCGTCTACGAGCAGTACTTC. This encodes CASSSSPGTSVYEQYF.